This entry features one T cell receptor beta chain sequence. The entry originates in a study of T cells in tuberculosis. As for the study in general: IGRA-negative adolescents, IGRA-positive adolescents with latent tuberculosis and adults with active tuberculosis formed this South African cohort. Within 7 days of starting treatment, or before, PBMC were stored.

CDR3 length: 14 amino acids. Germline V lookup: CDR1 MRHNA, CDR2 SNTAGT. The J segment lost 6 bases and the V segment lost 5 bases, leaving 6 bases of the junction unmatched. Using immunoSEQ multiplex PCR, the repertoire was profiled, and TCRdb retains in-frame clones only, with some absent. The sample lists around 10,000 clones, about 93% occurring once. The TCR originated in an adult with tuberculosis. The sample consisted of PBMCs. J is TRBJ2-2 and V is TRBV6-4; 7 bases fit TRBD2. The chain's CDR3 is CASSTTRGAGELFF. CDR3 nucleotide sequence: TGTGCCAGCAGTACGACTCGGGGGGCCGGGGAGCTGTTTTTT.